Shown below are 4 T cell receptor beta chains from a single sample sequenced in a study of blood T cell repertoires in COVID-19 (dated by TCRdb to about 2020). The library was generated by the immunoSEQ multiplex PCR assay. The table was pulled from immuneACCESS by TCRdb, which kept in-frame rearrangements only. Such tables lose some clones; where checked, under half of the loss comes from unresolved V genes, and the rest has no known cause. The sample table contains under 500,000 clones; only one count was recorded for 75% to 90% of them. The top ten clones comprise 1% to 1.3% of the sample. Sequenced material: PBMCs or T cells enriched from blood (not recorded which). Receptor source: a man aged 25 to 45 who had recovered from COVID-19.

V is TRBV27 and J is TRBJ2-7; 9 bases match TRBD2. The V gene's germline CDR1 is MNHEY and CDR2 SMNVEV (reference sequence). The CDR3 is 14 residues long. V trimming: 6 bases; J trimming: 2 bases; junction bases outside the gene matches: 5. CDR3 DNA: TGTGCCAGCAGCCCTAGCGGGATAACCTACGAGCAGTACTTC. Translation gives CASSPSGITYEQYF.

The chain uses TRBV13 and TRBJ1-5; 12 bases match TRBD1. The junction had 7 bases not matched to a gene; V was cut back by 4 bases and J by 3 bases. The CDR3 has 17 residues. The germline V gene has CDR1 PRHDT and CDR2 FYEKMQ (reference sequence). CDR3 bases: TGTGCCAGCAGCTCCAGGGGGACAGGGGGCTACAATCAGCCCCAGCATTTT. Protein product: CASSSRGTGGYNQPQHF. The variable domain in full, completed from reference TRBV13 and TRBJ1-5, reads AAGVIQSPRHLIKEKRETATLKCYPIPRHDTVYWYQQGPGQDPQFLISFYEKMQSDKGSIPDRFSAQQFSDYHSELNMSSLELGDSALYFCASSSRGTGGYNQPQHFGDGTRLSIL.

The chain combines TRBV5-6 with TRBJ2-2; 7 bases are shared with TRBD1. This CDR3 region has 16 residues. Germline CDR1 is SGHDT and CDR2 is YYEEEE. Trimming removed 3 bases from V and 3 bases from J; junction bases left unmatched: 8. CDR3 nucleotide sequence: TGTGCCAGCAGCTCTTTGCACAGGGGAGACACCGGGGAGCTGTTTTTT. Its protein product is CASSSLHRGDTGELFF.

This chain connects TRBV7-2 to TRBJ1-2, with a possible D match to TRBD1 (6 bases). Germline-derived CDR1 and CDR2 are SGHTA and FQGNSA. This CDR3 spans 15 amino acids. Trimming took 5 bases from V and 5 from J, leaving 18 bases between them. The chain's CDR3 is CASSGGGRTPYGYTF. The CDR3 DNA follows: TGTGCCAGCAGCGGGGGGGGCAGGACGCCATATGGCTACACCTTC.